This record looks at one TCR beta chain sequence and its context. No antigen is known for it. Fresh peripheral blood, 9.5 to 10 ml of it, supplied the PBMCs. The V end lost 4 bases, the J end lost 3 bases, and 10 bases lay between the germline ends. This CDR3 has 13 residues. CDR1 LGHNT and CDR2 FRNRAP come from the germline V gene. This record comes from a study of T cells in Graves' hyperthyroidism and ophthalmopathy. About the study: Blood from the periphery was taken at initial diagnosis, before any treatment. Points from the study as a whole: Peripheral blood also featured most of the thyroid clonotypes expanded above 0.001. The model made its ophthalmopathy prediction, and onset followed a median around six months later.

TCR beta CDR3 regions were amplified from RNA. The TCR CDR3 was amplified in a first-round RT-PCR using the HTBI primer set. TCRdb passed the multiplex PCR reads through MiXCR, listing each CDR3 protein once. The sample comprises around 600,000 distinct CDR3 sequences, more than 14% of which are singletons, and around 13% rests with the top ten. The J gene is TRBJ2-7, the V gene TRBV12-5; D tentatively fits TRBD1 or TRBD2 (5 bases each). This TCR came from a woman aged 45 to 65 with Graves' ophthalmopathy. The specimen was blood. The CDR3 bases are TGTGCTAGTGGTTGGGACCGGAACTACGAGCAGTACTTC. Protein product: CASGWDRNYEQYF.